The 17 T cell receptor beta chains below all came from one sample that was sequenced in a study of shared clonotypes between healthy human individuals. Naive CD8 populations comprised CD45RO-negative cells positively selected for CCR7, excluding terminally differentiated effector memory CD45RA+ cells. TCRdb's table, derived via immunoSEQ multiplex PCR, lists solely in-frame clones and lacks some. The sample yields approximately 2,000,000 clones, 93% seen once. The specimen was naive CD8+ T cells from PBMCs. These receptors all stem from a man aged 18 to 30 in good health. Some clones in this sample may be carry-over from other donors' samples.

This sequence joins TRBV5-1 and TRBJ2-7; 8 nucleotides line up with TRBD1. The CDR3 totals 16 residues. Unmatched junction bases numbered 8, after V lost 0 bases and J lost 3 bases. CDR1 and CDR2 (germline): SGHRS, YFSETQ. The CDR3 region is CASSLARQGNVYEQYF. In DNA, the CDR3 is TGCGCCAGCAGCTTGGCTCGACAGGGGAACGTCTACGAGCAGTACTTC.

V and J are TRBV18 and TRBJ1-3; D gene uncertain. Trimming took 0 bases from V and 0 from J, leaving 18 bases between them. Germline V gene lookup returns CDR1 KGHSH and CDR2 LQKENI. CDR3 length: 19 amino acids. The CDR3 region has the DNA TGTGCCAGCTCACCACCGTCAGTCAGGTCCCTTGACTCTGGAAACACCATATATTTT. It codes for CASSPPSVRSLDSGNTIYF.

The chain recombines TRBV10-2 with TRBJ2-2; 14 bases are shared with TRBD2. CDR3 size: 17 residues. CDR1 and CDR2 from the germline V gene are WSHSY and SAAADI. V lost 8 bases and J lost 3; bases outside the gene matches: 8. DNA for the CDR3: TGCGCCAGCGGCGGGACTAGCGGGAGACCGTACACCGGGGAGCTGTTTTTT. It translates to CASGGTSGRPYTGELFF.

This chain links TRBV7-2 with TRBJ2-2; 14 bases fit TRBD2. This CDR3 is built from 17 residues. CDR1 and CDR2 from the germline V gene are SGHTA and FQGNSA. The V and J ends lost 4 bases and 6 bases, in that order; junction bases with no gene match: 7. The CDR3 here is CASSSTSGRAWSGELFF. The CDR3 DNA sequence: TGTGCCAGCAGCTCGACTAGCGGGAGGGCCTGGTCCGGGGAGCTGTTTTTT.

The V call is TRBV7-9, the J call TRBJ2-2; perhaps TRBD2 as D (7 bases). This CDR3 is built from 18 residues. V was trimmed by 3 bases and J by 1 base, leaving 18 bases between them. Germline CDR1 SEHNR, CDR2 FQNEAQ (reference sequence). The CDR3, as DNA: TGTGCCAGCAGCTTTCCCCGGGGGCTAGCGGAGAACACCGGGGAGCTGTTTTTT. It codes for CASSFPRGLAENTGELFF.

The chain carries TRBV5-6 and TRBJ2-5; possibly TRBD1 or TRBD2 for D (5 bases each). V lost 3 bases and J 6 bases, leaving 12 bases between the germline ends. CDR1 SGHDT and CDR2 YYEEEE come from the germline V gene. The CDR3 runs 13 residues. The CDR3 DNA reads TGTGCCAGCAGCTACGGGACCGGACAGACCCAGTACTTC. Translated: CASSYGTGQTQYF.

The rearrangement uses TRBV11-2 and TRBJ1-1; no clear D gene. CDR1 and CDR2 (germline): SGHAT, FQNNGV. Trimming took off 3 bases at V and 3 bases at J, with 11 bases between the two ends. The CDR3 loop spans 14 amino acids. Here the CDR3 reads CASSFFPPDTEAFF. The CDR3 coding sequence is TGTGCCAGCAGCTTTTTTCCCCCGGACACTGAAGCTTTCTTT.

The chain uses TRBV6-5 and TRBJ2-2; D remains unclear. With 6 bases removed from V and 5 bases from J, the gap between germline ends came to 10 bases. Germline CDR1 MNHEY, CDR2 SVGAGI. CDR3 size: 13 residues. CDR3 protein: CASSPSWTGELFF. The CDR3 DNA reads TGTGCCAGCAGCCCCTCGTGGACCGGGGAGCTGTTTTTT.

The DNA for the CDR3 is TGTGCCAGCAGCCGGGGACTAGCGGGAGGAACCGGGGAGCTGTTTTTT. Amino acids: CASSRGLAGGTGELFF. V is TRBV7-7 and J is TRBJ2-2; 15 nucleotides line up with TRBD2. CDR3 size: 16 residues. Looked up from germline, CDR1 is SSHAT and CDR2 is FNYEAQ (reference sequence). The trim removed 5 bases at V and 5 bases at J, leaving 3 bases unmatched.

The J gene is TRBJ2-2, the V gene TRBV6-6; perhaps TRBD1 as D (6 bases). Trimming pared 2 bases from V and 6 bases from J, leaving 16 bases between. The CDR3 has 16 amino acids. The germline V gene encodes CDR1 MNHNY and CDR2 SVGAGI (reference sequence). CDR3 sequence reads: CASSYTNPKGAGELFF. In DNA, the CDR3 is TGTGCCAGCAGTTACACAAACCCGAAGGGGGCCGGGGAGCTGTTTTTT.

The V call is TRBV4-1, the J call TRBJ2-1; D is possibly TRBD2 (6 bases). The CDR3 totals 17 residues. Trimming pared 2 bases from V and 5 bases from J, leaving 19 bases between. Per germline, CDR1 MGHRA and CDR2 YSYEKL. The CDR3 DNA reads TGCGCCAGCAGCCAATACCACGGGAGCAGTGGGGACAATGAGCAGTTCTTC. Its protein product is CASSQYHGSSGDNEQFF.

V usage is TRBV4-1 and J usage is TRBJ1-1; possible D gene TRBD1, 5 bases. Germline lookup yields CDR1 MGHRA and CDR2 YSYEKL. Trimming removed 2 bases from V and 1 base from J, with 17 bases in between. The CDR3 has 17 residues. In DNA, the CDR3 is TGCGCCAGCAGCCAACTCACATCGGGGCGGCAGAACACTGAAGCTTTCTTT. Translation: CASSQLTSGRQNTEAFF.

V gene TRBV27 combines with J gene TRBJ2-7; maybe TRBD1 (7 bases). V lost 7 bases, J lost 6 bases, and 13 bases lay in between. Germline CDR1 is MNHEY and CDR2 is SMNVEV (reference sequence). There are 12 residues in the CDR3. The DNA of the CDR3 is TGTGCCAGCATGGCAGGGGGGACCGAGCAGTACTTC. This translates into CASMAGGTEQYF.

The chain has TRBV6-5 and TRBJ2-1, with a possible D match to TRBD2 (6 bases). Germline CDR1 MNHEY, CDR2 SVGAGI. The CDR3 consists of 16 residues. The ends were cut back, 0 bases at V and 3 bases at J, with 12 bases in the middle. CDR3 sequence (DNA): TGTGCCAGCAGTTACTCCCCCGGCGGGGTCTACAATGAGCAGTTCTTC. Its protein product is CASSYSPGGVYNEQFF.

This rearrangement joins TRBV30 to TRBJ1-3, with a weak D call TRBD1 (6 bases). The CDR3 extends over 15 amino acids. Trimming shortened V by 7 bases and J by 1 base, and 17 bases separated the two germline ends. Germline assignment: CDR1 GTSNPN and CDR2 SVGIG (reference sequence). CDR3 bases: TGTGCCTCACGCCCGGACAGCATTTCTGGAAACACCATATATTTT. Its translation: CASRPDSISGNTIYF.

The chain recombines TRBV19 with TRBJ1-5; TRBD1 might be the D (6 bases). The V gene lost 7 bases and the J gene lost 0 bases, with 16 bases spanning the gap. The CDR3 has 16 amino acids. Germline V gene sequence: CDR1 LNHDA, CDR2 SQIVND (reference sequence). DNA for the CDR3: TGTGCCAGTACCAAGGACAGCGAATATAGCAATCAGCCCCAGCATTTT. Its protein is CASTKDSEYSNQPQHF.

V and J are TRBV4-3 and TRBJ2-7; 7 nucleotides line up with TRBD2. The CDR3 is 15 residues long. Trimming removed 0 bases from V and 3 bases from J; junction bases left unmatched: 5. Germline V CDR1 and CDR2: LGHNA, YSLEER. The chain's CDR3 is CASSQDSPSGYEQYF. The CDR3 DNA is TGCGCCAGCAGCCAAGATTCCCCTAGCGGCTACGAGCAGTACTTC.